This T cell receptor (beta chain) was observed in a study of blood T cell repertoires in COVID-19. On the study more broadly: Some COVID-19 samples were acute and others convalescent; all came from the United States, Italy and Spain.

Under the authors' procedure: Researchers report that nucleated cell counts were estimated from reference gene primer amplification. Measured with immunoSEQ multiplex PCR; TCRdb has only the in-frame clones, and not every one. That table furnishes V, J and clone size, whereas the DNA furnished D and trimming. Of about 88,000 clones listed, approximately 91% are singletons. V shed 6 bases and J shed 8 bases, with 13 bases lying between them. From germline, CDR1 is SGHTA and CDR2 FQGNSA. This CDR3 has 13 residues. Sequenced material: peripheral blood. The chain is built from TRBV7-2 and TRBJ1-4; D is uncertain. This clonotype originated in an elderly woman with acute or convalescent COVID-19. The CDR3 DNA follows: TGTGCCAGCAGTCAGTCGGGTTTGGAAAAACTGTTTTTT. This encodes CASSQSGLEKLFF.